The rows below give T cell receptor beta chains drawn from one sample of a study of shared clonotypes between healthy human individuals. Some clones are missing from TCRdb's copy, which holds only in-frame ones; the method was immunoSEQ multiplex PCR. The data hold about 2.4 million clones, with 90% to 95% observed a single time. The sample comprised naive CD4+ T cells sorted from blood. These receptors were obtained from a man aged 18 to 29 in good health. Each CDR3 is given with its conserved first and last residue. Each record gives: J gene, V gene, clone size, D gene, CDR3 DNA, CDR3 protein. D genes are given only for firm matches. The listing skips clone size in some rows; elsewhere it reads once, few, many or a size class.

TRBJ1-1	TRBV28	few	-	TGTGCCAGCTTGGGGTCTGTCACTGAAGCTTTCTTT	CASLGSVTEAFF
TRBJ2-1	TRBV27	-	TRBD2	TGTGCCAGCAGTTACTCTTGGGGGGGGAAAAATGAGCAGTTCTTC	CASSYSWGGKNEQFF
TRBJ2-1	TRBV5-1	-	TRBD2	TGCGCCAGCAGCGGGGGACTAGCGGGAAGCCTCAATGAGCAGTTCTTC	CASSGGLAGSLNEQFF
TRBJ1-4	TRBV5-1	-	-	TGCGCCAGCAGCCCCTCTGGGGCAGGTAGGAATGAAAAACTGTTTTTT	CASSPSGAGRNEKLFF
TRBJ1-4	TRBV7-9	-	-	TGTGCCAGCAGCCCCCGGGAGTTGATTGCTAATGAAAAACTGTTTTTT	CASSPRELIANEKLFF
TRBJ2-7	TRBV5-1	-	-	TGCGCCAGCAGGCGAGGAACATCCTACGAGCAGTACTTC	CASRRGTSYEQYF
TRBJ2-2	TRBV25-1	-	-	TGTGCCAGCAGTGAATCCAGCGGGGAGCTGTTTTTT	CASSESSGELFF
TRBJ1-5	TRBV2	-	TRBD1	TGTGCCAGCAGGACCGGGACAGGGGAACCTCAGCCCCAGCATTTT	CASRTGTGEPQPQHF
TRBJ1-2	TRBV18	-	TRBD1	TGTGCCAGCTCACCCCCGATCGGGACAGGGCATGGCTACACCTTC	CASSPPIGTGHGYTF
TRBJ1-5	TRBV28	-	TRBD1	TGTGCCAGCAGTCCGGGGGGACAGGGTCGAAATCAGCCCCAGCATTTT	CASSPGGQGRNQPQHF
TRBJ1-1	TRBV11-2	-	TRBD1	TGTGCCAGCAGCCCATTGGAGGGGGCGAAAGCTTTCTTT	CASSPLEGAKAFF
TRBJ1-4	TRBV7-6	-	-	TGTGCCAGCAGCTTAATTGGGCCCAATGAAAAACTGTTTTTT	CASSLIGPNEKLFF
TRBJ2-5	TRBV2	once	TRBD1	TGTGCCAGCAGGCTGCAACAGGGGAAAGAGACCCAGTACTTC	CASRLQQGKETQYF
TRBJ2-5	TRBV2	-	-	TGTGCCAGCAGCTCAGGACAGCTCCGAGAGACCCAGTACTTC	CASSSGQLRETQYF
TRBJ1-6	TRBV6-1	-	-	TGTGCCAGCAGTGATGGCCGAATGCCGGTAAATTCACCCCTCCACTTT	CASSDGRMPVNSPLHF
TRBJ2-1	TRBV11-3	-	-	TGTGCCAGCAGCCCCGACGTAAAGCTCGGTGACAGTGAGCAGTTCTTC	CASSPDVKLGDSEQFF
TRBJ1-2	TRBV6-5	once	TRBD1	TGTGCCAGCAGTTACTCGCAAGGGGGCGGGGGAGGCTACACCTTC	CASSYSQGGGGGYTF
TRBJ1-2	TRBV6-1	-	-	TGTGCCACCCTGGGAGGGAACTATGGCTACACCTTC	CATLGGNYGYTF
TRBJ1-2	TRBV10-3	-	-	TGTGCCATCAGTGATAGGGGGGTAAACTATGGCTACACCTTC	CAISDRGVNYGYTF
TRBJ2-7	TRBV6-6	-	TRBD1	TGTGCCAGCAGTCTGACAGGGGGCGCCGAGCAGTACTTC	CASSLTGGAEQYF
TRBJ1-1	TRBV7-2	-	-	TGTGCCAGCAGCTTATTGGGGGCAGGGTTCGAAGCTTTCTTT	CASSLLGAGFEAFF
TRBJ2-7	TRBV6-5	-	-	TGTGCCAGCAGGCGCGGGGCGAAGTTGCCCCACGAGCAGTACTTC	CASRRGAKLPHEQYF
TRBJ2-7	TRBV6-5	-	-	TGTGCCAGCAGTTACACTCGCGGGGAGTTCGACGAGCAGTACTTC	CASSYTRGEFDEQYF
TRBJ1-4	TRBV18	-	TRBD1	TGTGCCAGCTCACCAGGCGGGACAGACCGAATTGAAAAACTGTTTTTT	CASSPGGTDRIEKLFF